This paragraph reports one T cell receptor (beta chain). Its matching antigen is unknown. The data stem from a study of T cells in Graves' hyperthyroidism and ophthalmopathy. Findings and caveats of the study: The model forecast ophthalmopathy, anticipating it by a median around 6.9 months before onset. Most clonotypes expanded in thyroid above 0.001 were likewise present in blood.

From RNA transcripts, TCR beta CDR3 regions were amplified. The study used the HTBI primer set for a first-round RT-PCR of the TCR CDR3. TCRdb redid the calling of the multiplex PCR reads with MiXCR, one entry per CDR3 protein. The table shows about 660,000 distinct CDR3 sequences, with less than 45% occurring only once. The ends were cut back, 5 bases at V and 7 bases at J, with 12 bases in the middle. Germline CDR1 is DFQATT and CDR2 is SNEGSKA (reference sequence). The CDR3 has 12 amino acids. The material sequenced was peripheral blood or thyroid tissue (not recorded which). V is TRBV20-1 and J is TRBJ1-3; D may be TRBD1 (6 bases). This sequence was found in an adult man with Graves' disease, either hyperthyroidism or ophthalmopathy (not recorded which). The CDR3 coding sequence is TGCAGTGCTTGGGACATGGGGAACACCATATATTTT. Amino acids: CSAWDMGNTIYF.